The source of this TCR beta chain is a study of T cells after yellow fever vaccination. Generation of TCR cDNA used 5'RACE template switching (which added a universal primer site and UMIs). A single record per CDR3 protein comes from TCRdb applying MiXCR to the 5' RACE reads. This sample has some 600,000 distinct CDR3 sequences, with less than 20% found just once. The CDR3 loop spans 13 amino acids. V lost 4 bases and J lost 4; bases outside the gene matches: 1. Germline V gene sequence: CDR1 SGHTA, CDR2 FQGNSA. This TCR was recovered from a man between 18 and 29 years old who received the YFV17D yellow fever vaccine. This specimen was PBMCs, taken around 5 days after the first yellow fever vaccination. The V and J genes are TRBV7-2 and TRBJ2-7; 10 bases map to TRBD1. In nucleotides, the CDR3 is TGTGCCAGCAGCTGGACAGGGGGGTACGAGCAGTACTTC. Protein product: CASSWTGGYEQYF.